The 20 T cell receptor beta chains listed next were all sequenced from one sample in a study of blood T cell repertoires in COVID-19. Sequencing was performed with immunoSEQ multiplex PCR; in TCRdb, only in-frame clones are kept and a portion is missing. Of approximately 170,000 clones listed, approximately 90% were seen once; the top ten hold about 0.77%. The material sequenced was PBMCs or T cells enriched from blood (not recorded which). These receptors all come from a woman aged 18-29 years who had recovered from COVID-19.

This clone was counted a single time. The chain uses TRBV28 and TRBJ1-6; D is unclear. The CDR3 extends over 13 amino acids. Trimming shortened V by 10 bases and J by 10 bases, and 17 bases separated the two germline ends. Looked up from germline, CDR1 is MDHEN and CDR2 is SYDVKM. Here the CDR3 DNA reads TGTGCCACCACAGAAGCCGTCAGGTCACCCCTCCACTTT. Translation: CATTEAVRSPLHF.

This clone was recorded once. The rearrangement links TRBV5-1 to TRBJ2-6, with D unresolved. Germline V gives CDR1 SGHRS, CDR2 YFSETQ. Trimming shortened V by 3 bases and J by 2 bases, and 9 bases separated the two germline ends. This CDR3 spans 15 amino acids. CDR3 coding DNA: TGCGCCAGCAGCTCCCCAGGCCCTGGGGCCAACGTCCTGACTTTC. It codes for CASSSPGPGANVLTF.

The rearrangement joins TRBV7-6 to TRBJ1-1; D not resolved. The CDR3 totals 17 residues. V was cut by 2 bases and J by 0 bases, with 16 bases left in between. Germline V gene lookup returns CDR1 SGHVS and CDR2 FNYEAQ. The chain's CDR3 is CASSLIPGNAMNTEAFF. The CDR3 region has the DNA TGTGCCAGCAGCTTAATCCCAGGAAACGCCATGAACACTGAAGCTTTCTTT.

This clone has just a few counts. The rearrangement links TRBV10-1 to TRBJ2-7; TRBD2 matches at 8 bases. The V gene end was trimmed by 2 bases and the J gene end by 2 bases; junction bases not matched to a gene: 8. In germline, CDR1 is WNHNN, CDR2 SYGVQD (reference sequence). CDR3 length: 16 residues. This chain's CDR3 is CASSEVAGNSPYEQYF. The CDR3 bases are TGCGCCAGCAGTGAGGTAGCGGGAAACTCCCCCTACGAGCAGTACTTC.

The chain carries TRBV9 and TRBJ2-3; the D gene is possibly TRBD2 (5 bases). This CDR3 is built from 15 residues. Germline CDR1 is SGDLS and CDR2 is YYNGEE. Trimming shortened V by 6 bases and J by 0 bases, and 14 bases separated the two germline ends. Written as DNA, the CDR3 is TGTGCCAGCAATAATAAGCGGTCTAGCACAGATACGCAGTATTTT. Protein: CASNNKRSSTDTQYF.

The chain recombines TRBV2 with TRBJ2-7; D possibly corresponds to TRBD2 (6 bases). Germline CDR1 and CDR2: SNHLY and FYNNEI. The germline V and J ends were trimmed by 11 bases and 4 bases, with 12 bases remaining between them. The CDR3 has 11 amino acids. The CDR3 DNA is TGTGCCGTGTCGCGGGATTACGAGCAGTACTTC. This sequence encodes CAVSRDYEQYF.

The J gene is TRBJ2-5, the V gene TRBV7-9; 9 nucleotides align to TRBD2. The V and J ends lost 8 bases and 7 bases, in that order; junction bases with no gene match: 20. The CDR3 consists of 17 residues. CDR1 is SEHNR and CDR2 is FQNEAQ in the germline V gene (reference sequence). CDR3 amino acids: CASGYNSGASGERTQYF. Here the CDR3 DNA reads TGTGCCAGCGGGTACAATAGCGGGGCTAGCGGGGAAAGGACCCAGTACTTC.

The rearrangement uses TRBV3-1 (or the pseudogene TRBV3-2) and TRBJ1-1; maybe TRBD1 (6 bases). CDR1 is LGHDT and CDR2 is YNNKEL in the germline V gene (reference sequence). The CDR3 length is 15 residues. V lost 4 bases, J lost 1 base, and 13 bases lay in between. The CDR3 DNA is TGTGCCAGCAGCCCGTGGGGACACCGGAACACTGAAGCTTTCTTT. Protein sequence: CASSPWGHRNTEAFF.

The chain employs TRBV6-5 and TRBJ2-7, with D possibly TRBD2 on 6 matching bases. Germline CDR1 and CDR2: MNHEY and SVGAGI. Trimming cost V 0 bases and J 2 bases, with 11 bases left between them. The CDR3 runs to 15 residues. DNA of the CDR3: TGTGCCAGCAGTTACTCCCTAGCGACTGCCTACGAGCAGTACTTC. Translation gives CASSYSLATAYEQYF.

The rearrangement links TRBV19 to TRBJ1-3; D remains ambiguous. Trimming removed 7 bases at V and 7 bases at J, with 8 bases between. The CDR3 is 11 residues long. Germline CDR1 is LNHDA and CDR2 is SQIVND (reference sequence). The CDR3 DNA reads TGTGCCAGTACCCCCCTGAACACCATATATTTT. It is translated as CASTPLNTIYF.

This clone turned up a few times. V is TRBV28 and J is TRBJ2-7, with 9 bases lining up with TRBD1. Looked up from germline, CDR1 is MDHEN and CDR2 is SYDVKM. This CDR3 contains 15 residues. V was clipped by 6 bases and J by 2 bases; unmatched bases: 8. The CDR3 nucleotides read TGTGCCAGCAGACCTGGGGACAGGGAACCCTACGAGCAGTACTTC. Protein product: CASRPGDREPYEQYF.

The chain links TRBV10-2 to TRBJ2-7; TRBD1 agrees at 8 bases. The germline V gene encodes CDR1 WSHSY and CDR2 SAAADI. CDR3 length: 13 residues. V was pared by 8 bases and J by 0 bases, with 3 bases of the junction left unmatched. DNA for the CDR3: TGCGCCAGCCGACAGGGGAGCTCCTACGAGCAGTACTTC. As protein: CASRQGSSYEQYF.

The V call is TRBV19, the J call TRBJ2-2, with 8 positions matching TRBD1. The CDR3 consists of 14 residues. V was clipped by 6 bases and J by 7 bases; unmatched bases: 7. CDR1 and CDR2 from the germline V gene are LNHDA and SQIVND (reference sequence). The CDR3 DNA reads as TGTGCCAGTAGCCTCCAGGGGGCGGGCGGGGAGCTGTTTTTT. It yields the protein CASSLQGAGGELFF.

This sequence joins TRBV5-1 and TRBJ2-6; maybe TRBD1 (6 bases). There are 13 residues in the CDR3. V lost 8 bases to trimming and J lost 4 bases, with 10 bases between them. The V gene's germline CDR1 is SGHRS and CDR2 YFSETQ. The CDR3 region is CASAGAGANVLTF. The CDR3 bases are TGCGCCAGTGCAGGGGCCGGGGCCAACGTCCTGACTTTC. The full variable domain, rest sourced from reference TRBV5-1 and TRBJ2-6, is KAGVTQTPRYLIKTRGQQVTLSCSPISGHRSVSWYQQTPGQGLQFLFEYFSETQRNKGNFPGRFSGRQFSNSRSEMNVSTLELGDSALYLCASAGAGANVLTFGAGSRLTVL.

The rearrangement links TRBV7-3 to TRBJ1-4; 7 nucleotides align to TRBD1. The junction had 15 bases not matched to a gene; V was cut back by 4 bases and J by 4 bases. The CDR3 sequence is 18 residues long. Per the germline V gene, CDR1 is SGHTA and CDR2 is FQGTGA. CDR3 residues: CASSSRQGPGSHNEKLFF. DNA for the CDR3: TGTGCCAGCAGCTCAAGACAGGGTCCTGGTTCCCATAATGAAAAACTGTTTTTT. Full variable domain (missing parts from reference TRBV7-3 and TRBJ1-4): GAGVSQTPSNKVTEKGKYVELRCDPISGHTALYWYRQSLGQGPEFLIYFQGTGAADDSGLPNDRFFAVRPEGSVSTLKIQRTERGDSAVYLCASSSRQGPGSHNEKLFFGSGTQLSVL.

The chain has TRBV28 and TRBJ2-7, with a tentative D call TRBD1 (6 bases). CDR1 and CDR2 (germline): MDHEN, SYDVKM. The CDR3 totals 15 residues. Trimming stripped 3 bases from V and 1 base from J, with 13 bases between. The CDR3 sequence: CASSFLQGPSYEQYF. DNA of the CDR3: TGTGCCAGCAGTTTTTTGCAGGGGCCGTCCTACGAGCAGTACTTC.

The sample holds one count of this clone. The chain links TRBV6-5 to TRBJ1-6; the D gene is possibly TRBD1 (6 bases). The germline V gene encodes CDR1 MNHEY and CDR2 SVGAGI. This CDR3 is built from 14 residues. Trimming left V 6 bases short and J 7 bases short, with 13 bases between. The DNA for the CDR3 is TGTGCCAGCAGCCCGGGGGGGGCCAATTCACCCCTCCACTTT. Its translation: CASSPGGANSPLHF.

This sequence joins TRBV10-3 and TRBJ1-1; 8 bases map to TRBD1. CDR1 and CDR2 from the germline V gene are ENHRY and SYGVKD. Unmatched junction bases numbered 6, after V lost 2 bases and J lost 10 bases. The CDR3 length is 13 residues. CDR3 sequence reads: CAISELQGVGAFF. CDR3 in DNA: TGTGCCATCAGTGAGCTACAGGGGGTGGGAGCTTTCTTT.

The chain uses TRBV19 and TRBJ2-6; D not resolved. Germline CDR1 reads LNHDA; CDR2 reads SQIVND (reference sequence). Deletions cut 5 bases from V and 0 bases from J, with 11 bases between. The CDR3 spans 16 residues. CDR3 DNA: TGTGCCAGTAGTCCACCTATGCCCTCTGGGGCCAACGTCCTGACTTTC. It yields the protein CASSPPMPSGANVLTF. Full variable domain (missing parts from reference TRBV19 and TRBJ2-6): DGGITQSPKYLFRKEGQNVTLSCEQNLNHDAMYWYRQDPGQGLRLIYYSQIVNDFQKGDIAEGYSVSREKKESFPLTVTSAQKNPTAFYLCASSPPMPSGANVLTFGAGSRLTVL.

The J gene is TRBJ2-5, the V gene TRBV5-1; 7 nucleotides agree with TRBD2. Trimming took 0 bases from V and 5 from J; bases not matched to a gene: 1. The V gene's germline CDR1 is SGHRS and CDR2 YFSETQ. This CDR3 contains 13 residues. CDR3 in amino acids: CASSLEGGETQYF. Written as DNA, the CDR3 is TGCGCCAGCAGCTTGGAGGGAGGGGAGACCCAGTACTTC.